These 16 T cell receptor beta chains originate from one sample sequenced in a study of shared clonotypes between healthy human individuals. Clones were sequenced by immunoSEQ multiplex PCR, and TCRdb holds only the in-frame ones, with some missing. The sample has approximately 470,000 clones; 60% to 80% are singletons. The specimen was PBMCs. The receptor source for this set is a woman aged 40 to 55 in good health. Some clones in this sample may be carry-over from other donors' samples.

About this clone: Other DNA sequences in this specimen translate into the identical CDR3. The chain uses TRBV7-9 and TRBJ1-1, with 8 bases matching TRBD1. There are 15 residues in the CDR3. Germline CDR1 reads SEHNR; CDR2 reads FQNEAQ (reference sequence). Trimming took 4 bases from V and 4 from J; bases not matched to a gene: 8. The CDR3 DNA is TGTGCCAGCAGCTCTTTCAGGGGGCATGGCACTGAAGCTTTCTTT. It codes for CASSSFRGHGTEAFF. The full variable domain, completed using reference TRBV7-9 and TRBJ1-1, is DTGVSQNPRHKITKRGQNVTFRCDPISEHNRLYWYRQTLGQGPEFLTYFQNEAQLEKSRLLSDRFSAERPKGSFSTLEIQRTEQGDSAMYLCASSSFRGHGTEAFFGQGTRLTVV.

The CDR3 DNA is TGTGCCAGCAGCTTGAGGTGGGGGTCGGGCGAGCAGTACTTC. This sequence encodes CASSLRWGSGEQYF. The chain is built from TRBV5-4 and TRBJ2-7; either TRBD1 or TRBD2 may supply D (5 bases each). The germline gives CDR1 SGHNT, CDR2 YYREEE (reference sequence). Trimming removed 1 base from V and 6 bases from J, with 14 bases in between. CDR3 length: 14 residues.

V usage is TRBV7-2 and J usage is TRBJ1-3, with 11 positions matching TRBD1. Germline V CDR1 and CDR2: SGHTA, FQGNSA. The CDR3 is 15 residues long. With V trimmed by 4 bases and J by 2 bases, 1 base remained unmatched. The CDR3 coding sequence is TGTGCCAGCAGCTGGACAGGGGGCGCTGGAAACACCATATATTTT. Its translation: CASSWTGGAGNTIYF.

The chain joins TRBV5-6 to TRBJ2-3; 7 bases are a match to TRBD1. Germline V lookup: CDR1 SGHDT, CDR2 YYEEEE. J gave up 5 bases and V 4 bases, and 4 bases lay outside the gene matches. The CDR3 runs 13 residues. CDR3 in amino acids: CASSPRDRDTQYF. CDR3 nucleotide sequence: TGTGCCAGCAGCCCTCGGGACAGAGATACGCAGTATTTT.

The CDR3 DNA reads as TGTGCCAGCAGCTTGGGTTTCACGGACGGGGCCAACGTCCTGACTTTC. Residues: CASSLGFTDGANVLTF. V and J are TRBV5-8 and TRBJ2-6; D uncertain. Trimming cost V 0 bases and J 4 bases, with 11 bases left between them. This CDR3 comprises 16 residues. CDR1 SGHTS and CDR2 YDEGEE come from the germline V gene.

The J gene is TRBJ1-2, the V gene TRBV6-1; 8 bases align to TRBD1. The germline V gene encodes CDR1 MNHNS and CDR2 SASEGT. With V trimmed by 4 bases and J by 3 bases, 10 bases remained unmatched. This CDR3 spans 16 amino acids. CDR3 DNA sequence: TGTGCCAGCAGTGGGCCTCAGGGGGCCTATTACTATGGCTACACCTTC. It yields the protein CASSGPQGAYYYGYTF.

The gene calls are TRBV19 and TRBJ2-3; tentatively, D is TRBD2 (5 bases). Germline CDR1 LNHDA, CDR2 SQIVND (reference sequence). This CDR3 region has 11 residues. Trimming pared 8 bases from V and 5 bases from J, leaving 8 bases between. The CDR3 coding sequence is TGTGCCAGTGCCCGGGGAGATACGCAGTATTTT. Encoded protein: CASARGDTQYF.

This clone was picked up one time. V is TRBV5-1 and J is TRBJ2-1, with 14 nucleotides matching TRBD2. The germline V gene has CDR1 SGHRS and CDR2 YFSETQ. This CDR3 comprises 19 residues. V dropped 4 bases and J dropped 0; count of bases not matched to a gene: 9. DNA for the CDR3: TGCGCCAGCAGCGGGACTAGCGGGAGATGGGCGCACTCCTACAATGAGCAGTTCTTC. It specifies CASSGTSGRWAHSYNEQFF.

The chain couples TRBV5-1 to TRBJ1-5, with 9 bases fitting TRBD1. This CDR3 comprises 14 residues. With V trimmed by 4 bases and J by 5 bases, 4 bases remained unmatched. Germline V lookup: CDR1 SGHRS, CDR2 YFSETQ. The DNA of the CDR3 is TGCGCCAGCAGCCCATGGACAGGGGATCAGCCCCAGCATTTT. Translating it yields CASSPWTGDQPQHF.

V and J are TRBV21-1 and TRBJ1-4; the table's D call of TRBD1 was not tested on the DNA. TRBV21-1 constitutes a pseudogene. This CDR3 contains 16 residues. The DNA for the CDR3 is TGTGCCAGCAGCATTCCCCACAGGGCAGATAATGAAAAACTGTTTTTT. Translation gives CASSIPHRADNEKLFF.

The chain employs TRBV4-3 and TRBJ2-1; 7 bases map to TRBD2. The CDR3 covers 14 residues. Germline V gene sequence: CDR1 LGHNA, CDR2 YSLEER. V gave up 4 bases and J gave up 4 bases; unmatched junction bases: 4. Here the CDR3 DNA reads TGCGCCAGCAGCCGGGCGGGAGTTTACAATGAGCAGTTCTTC. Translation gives CASSRAGVYNEQFF.

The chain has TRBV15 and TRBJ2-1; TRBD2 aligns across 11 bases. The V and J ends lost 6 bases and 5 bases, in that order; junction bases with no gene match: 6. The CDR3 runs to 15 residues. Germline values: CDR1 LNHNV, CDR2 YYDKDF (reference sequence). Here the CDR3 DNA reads TGTGCCACCAGAGCCGGGACTAGCGGCCACAATGAGCAGTTCTTC. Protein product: CATRAGTSGHNEQFF.

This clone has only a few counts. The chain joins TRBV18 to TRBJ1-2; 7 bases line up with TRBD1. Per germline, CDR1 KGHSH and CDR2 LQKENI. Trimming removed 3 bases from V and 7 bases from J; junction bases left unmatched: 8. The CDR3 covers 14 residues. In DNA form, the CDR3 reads TGTGCCAGCTCACCTTTCGACAGGGTACGTGGCTACACCTTC. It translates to CASSPFDRVRGYTF.

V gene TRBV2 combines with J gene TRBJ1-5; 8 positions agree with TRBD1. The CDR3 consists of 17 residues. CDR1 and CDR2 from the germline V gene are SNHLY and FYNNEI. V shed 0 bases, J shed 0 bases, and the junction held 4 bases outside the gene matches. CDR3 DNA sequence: TGTGCCAGCAGTGAAGCAGGGACAGGCTATAGCAATCAGCCCCAGCATTTT. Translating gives CASSEAGTGYSNQPQHF.

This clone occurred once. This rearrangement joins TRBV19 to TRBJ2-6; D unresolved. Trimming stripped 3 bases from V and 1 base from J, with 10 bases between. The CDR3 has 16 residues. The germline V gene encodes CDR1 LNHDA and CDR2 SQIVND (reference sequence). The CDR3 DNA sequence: TGTGCCAGTAGTATTGGGTCGGTTTCTGGGGCCAACGTCCTGACTTTC. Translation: CASSIGSVSGANVLTF. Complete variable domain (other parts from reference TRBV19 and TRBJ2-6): DGGITQSPKYLFRKEGQNVTLSCEQNLNHDAMYWYRQDPGQGLRLIYYSQIVNDFQKGDIAEGYSVSREKKESFPLTVTSAQKNPTAFYLCASSIGSVSGANVLTFGAGSRLTVL.

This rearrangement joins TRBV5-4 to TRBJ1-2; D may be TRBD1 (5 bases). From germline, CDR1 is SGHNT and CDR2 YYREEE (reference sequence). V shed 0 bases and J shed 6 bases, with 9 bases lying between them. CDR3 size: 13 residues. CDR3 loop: CASSLDSGNGYTF. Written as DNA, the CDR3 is TGTGCCAGCAGCTTGGATTCAGGGAATGGCTACACCTTC.